A single sample gave rise to the 9 T cell receptor beta chains below, sequenced in a study of T cell responses to AZD1222 COVID-19 vaccine. TCRdb's copy holds only in-frame clones and misses some; the assay was immunoSEQ multiplex PCR. In the table there are 100,000 to 150,000 clones, roughly 85% of which are singletons. The source material was peripheral blood, sampled 28 days after the second AZD1222 dose. The receptors here all came from an adult who received the AZD1222 COVID-19 vaccine.

Comment on this clone: One end of the junction is discordant with germline, which a read error may explain. This rearrangement joins TRBV27 to TRBJ2-7, with 7 bases fitting TRBD1. CDR1 MNHEY and CDR2 SMNVEV come from the germline V gene (reference sequence). CDR3 size: 12 residues. The chain's CDR3 is CASSLPLFRGKF. DNA of the CDR3: TGTGCCAGCAGTTTGCCCTTGTTCAGGGGGAAGTTC.

The CDR3 nucleotides read TGTGCCTGGAGCACCGGGACAGGGCCTGGCTACACCTTC. This sequence encodes CAWSTGTGPGYTF. The J gene is TRBJ1-2, the V gene TRBV30; 9 bases align to TRBD1. Per the germline V gene, CDR1 is GTSNPN and CDR2 is SVGIG (reference sequence). The CDR3 spans 13 residues. V lost 3 bases and J lost 7; bases outside the gene matches: 6.

The chain joins TRBV7-2 to TRBJ2-3, with D unresolved. The CDR3 length is 16 residues. Trimming took 0 bases from V and 0 from J, leaving 10 bases between them. Germline V gene lookup returns CDR1 SGHTA and CDR2 FQGNSA. CDR3 in amino acids: CASSLAPPSSTDTQYF. DNA for the CDR3: TGTGCCAGCAGCTTAGCGCCCCCATCTAGCACAGATACGCAGTATTTT.

The V call is TRBV6-6, the J call TRBJ2-3; tentatively, D is TRBD1 (6 bases). CDR1 is MNHNY, CDR2 SVGAGI, per germline (reference sequence). This CDR3 has 15 residues. Trimming took 7 bases from V and 1 from J, leaving 15 bases between them. The CDR3 protein is CASTRDGGRTDTQYF. CDR3 DNA sequence: TGTGCCAGCACCAGAGATGGGGGCCGCACAGATACGCAGTATTTT.

V and J are TRBV2 and TRBJ1-2; 7 positions match TRBD1. CDR1 SNHLY and CDR2 FYNNEI come from the germline V gene. The CDR3 extends over 14 amino acids. The junction had 6 bases not matched to a gene; V was cut back by 6 bases and J by 2 bases. The CDR3 sequence is CASSRQGENYGYTF. The CDR3 bases are TGTGCCAGCAGCCGACAGGGCGAGAACTATGGCTACACCTTC.

Written as DNA, the CDR3 is TGTGCCAGCACCCGGACAGGGGATAGGGAGCAGTACTTC. Its protein is CASTRTGDREQYF. The chain has TRBV7-9 and TRBJ2-7, with 9 bases that match TRBD1. V gave up 7 bases and J gave up 7 bases; unmatched junction bases: 8. Germline V gives CDR1 SEHNR, CDR2 FQNEAQ (reference sequence). The CDR3 runs 13 residues.

The chain links TRBV19 to TRBJ1-1; possible D gene TRBD1, 6 bases. This CDR3 has 14 residues. The V gene lost 7 bases and the J gene lost 1 base, with 13 bases spanning the gap. Germline loops: CDR1 LNHDA, CDR2 SQIVND (reference sequence). This chain's CDR3 is CASNSWGPNTEAFF. The CDR3 nucleotides are TGTGCCAGTAACTCCTGGGGGCCGAACACTGAAGCTTTCTTT.

The chain couples TRBV27 to TRBJ1-2; possibly TRBD1 for D (5 bases). This CDR3 is 11 amino acids long. CDR1 and CDR2 (germline): MNHEY, SMNVEV (reference sequence). Trimming stripped 8 bases from V and 5 bases from J, with 9 bases between. The CDR3 DNA follows: TGTGCCAGCGGGGGACTTTATGGCTACACCTTC. Protein product: CASGGLYGYTF.

J is TRBJ1-4 and V is TRBV5-5; 8 positions agree with TRBD1. Germline values: CDR1 SGHKS, CDR2 YYEKEE (reference sequence). The CDR3 extends over 16 amino acids. J was trimmed by 8 bases and V by 0 bases; bases with no gene match: 9. CDR3 protein: CASSLVTGQGSEKLFF. In DNA, the CDR3 is TGTGCCAGCAGCTTGGTAACCGGACAGGGCTCGGAAAAACTGTTTTTT.